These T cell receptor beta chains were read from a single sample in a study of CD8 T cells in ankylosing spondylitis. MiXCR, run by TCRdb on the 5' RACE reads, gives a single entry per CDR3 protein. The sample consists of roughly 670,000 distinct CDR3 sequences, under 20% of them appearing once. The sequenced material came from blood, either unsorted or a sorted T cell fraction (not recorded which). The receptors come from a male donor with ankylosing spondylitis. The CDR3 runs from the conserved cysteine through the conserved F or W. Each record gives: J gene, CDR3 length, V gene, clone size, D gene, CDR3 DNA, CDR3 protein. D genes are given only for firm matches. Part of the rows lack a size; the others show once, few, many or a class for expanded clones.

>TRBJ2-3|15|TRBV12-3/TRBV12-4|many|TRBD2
TGTGCCAGCAGTTTACAATCTAGCGGTAGGGATACGCAGTATTTT
CASSLQSSGRDTQYF
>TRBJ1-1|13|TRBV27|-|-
TGTGCCAGCGGCCGGGACATCTTATCCGAAGCTTTCTTT
CASGRDILSEAFF
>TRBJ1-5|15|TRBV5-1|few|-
TGCGCCAGCAGCTTGGAGGGGAGGGGCAATCAGCCCCAGCATTTT
CASSLEGRGNQPQHF
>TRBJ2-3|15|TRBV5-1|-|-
TGCGCCAGCAGCGTCGGGACGGGATACACAGATACGCAGTATTTT
CASSVGTGYTDTQYF
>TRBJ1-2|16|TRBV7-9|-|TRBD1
TGTGCCAGCAGCCCCGGGACAGGGGTTCGCGCCGATGGCTACACCTTC
CASSPGTGVRADGYTF
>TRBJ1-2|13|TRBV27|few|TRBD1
TGTGCCAGCAGTCACCGGGACAGGGAACGCTACACCTTC
CASSHRDRERYTF
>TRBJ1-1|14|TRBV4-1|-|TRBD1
TGCGCCAGCAGCCAGAGACAGGGTGACACTGAAGCTTTCTTT
CASSQRQGDTEAFF
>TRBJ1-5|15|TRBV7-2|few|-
TGTGCCAGCAGCTCCCGGGACCGATCGAATCAGCCCCAGCATTTT
CASSSRDRSNQPQHF
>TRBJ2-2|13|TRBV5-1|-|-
TGCGCCAGCAGACAATACCAGGCCGGGGAGCTGTTTTTT
CASRQYQAGELFF
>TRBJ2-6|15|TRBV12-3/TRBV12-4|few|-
TGTGCCAGCGGGACTGGTTTCGCTGGGGCCAACGTCCTGACTTTC
CASGTGFAGANVLTF
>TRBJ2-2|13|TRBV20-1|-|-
TGCAGTGCTCTAAAGGGGTTGACCGGGGAGCTGTTTTTT
CSALKGLTGELFF